This T cell receptor (beta chain) was sequenced for a study of T cell responses to AZD1222 COVID-19 vaccine. Study at large: Second doses were pooled across both intervals (about 4 or about 12 weeks).

The CDR3 loop spans 16 amino acids. The germline gives CDR1 LGHDT, CDR2 YNNKEL (reference sequence). Trimming at V came to 4 bases and at J to 5 bases, leaving 4 bases not matched to a gene. Study outcomes and limitations: Only a handful of people who got AZD1222 tested seropositive at baseline. A reported finding is that nearly half of spike-specific TCRs target unmutated variant regions. At 160-218 and 743-854, vaccine-associated CD4 TCRs were dominant, and they spanned spike.

Sequencing was performed with immunoSEQ multiplex PCR; in TCRdb, only in-frame clones are kept and a portion is missing. The data show about 120,000 clones, around 88% seen once. The table lists this clone with a count of one. What it binds is not known. The V call is TRBV3-1 (or the pseudogene TRBV3-2), the J call TRBJ2-5; 16 bases are a match to TRBD2. The source of this sequence is an adult in good health. Sequenced here: peripheral blood, sampled on day 0 of AZD1222 vaccination. Here the CDR3 DNA reads TGTGCCAGCAGCCCGGGACTAGCGGGAGGGCAGGAGACCCAGTACTTC. It yields the protein CASSPGLAGGQETQYF.